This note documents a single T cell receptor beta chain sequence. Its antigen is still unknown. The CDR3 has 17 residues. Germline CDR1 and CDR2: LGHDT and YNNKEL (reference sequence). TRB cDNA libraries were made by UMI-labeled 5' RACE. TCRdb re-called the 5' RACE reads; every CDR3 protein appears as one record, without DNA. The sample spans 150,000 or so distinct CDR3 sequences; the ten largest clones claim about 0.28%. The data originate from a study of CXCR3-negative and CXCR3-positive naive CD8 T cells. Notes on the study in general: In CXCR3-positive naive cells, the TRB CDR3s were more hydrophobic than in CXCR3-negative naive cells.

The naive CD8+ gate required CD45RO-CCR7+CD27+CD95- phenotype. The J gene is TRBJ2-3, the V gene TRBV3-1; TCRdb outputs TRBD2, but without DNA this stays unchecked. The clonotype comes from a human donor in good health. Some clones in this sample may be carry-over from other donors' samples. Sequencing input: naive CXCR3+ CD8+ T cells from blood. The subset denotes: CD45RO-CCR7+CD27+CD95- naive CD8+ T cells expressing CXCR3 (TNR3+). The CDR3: CASSQDETAHGTDTQYF.